This record covers a single TCR beta chain. Its antigen is not known. The sample originates from a study of CD8+ T cells in alopecia areata. Study-wide context: Using the percentage of affected scalp area, treated patients' severity was scored.

Treatment specified: oral pan-JAK inhibitor, 5-10 mg twice daily. General study results and limits: Compared with normal scalp, lesional scalp had higher clonality and more expanded CD8+ clones.

V dropped 0 bases and J dropped 0 bases, with 11 bases sitting between them. CDR1 LGHNA and CDR2 YSLEER come from the germline V gene. The CDR3 has 16 amino acids. cDNA prepared by RNA extraction and subsequent reverse transcription served as the template for sequencing. The table came from immunoSEQ multiplex PCR; TCRdb's copy has only in-frame clones and leaves some out. This table has about 220,000 clones, more than 45% appearing once. Sequences were derived from CD4+ T cells sorted from blood, sampled at week 4, from a patient treated with tofacitinib. V usage is TRBV4-3 and J usage is TRBJ1-2; D is unclear. This clonotype originated in a human donor with alopecia areata. The CDR3 sequence: CASSQDGRLANYGYTF. In nucleotides, the CDR3 is TGCGCCAGCAGCCAAGACGGGCGCCTAGCTAACTATGGCTACACCTTC.